A selection of T cell receptor beta chains follows, all from one sample in a study of cytomegalovirus exposure and HLA in healthy donors. This table comes from immunoSEQ multiplex PCR, and its TCRdb copy is limited to in-frame clones, with some not included. The data hold 100,000 to 150,000 clones, with about three quarters observed a single time. Sequencing was done on a sample of PBMCs. The receptors stem from a man aged 45-65 years in good health and CMV-seronegative. CDR3s include the opening cysteine and the closing phenylalanine or tryptophan. D genes are given only for firm matches. The size entry is marked missing in some rows and otherwise reads once, few, many or a size class.

J | V | D | size | CDR3 | DNA
TRBJ1-5 | TRBV10-1 | . | . | CASRPGAQQSAPAF | TGCGCCAGCAGGCCTGGGGCTCAGCAATCAGCCCCAGCATTT
TRBJ1-1 | TRBV11-2 | . | . | CASSLGAAPRNTEAFF | TGTGCCAGCAGCTTGGGGGCTGCTCCGAGGAACACTGAAGCTTTCTTT
TRBJ2-7 | TRBV6-5 | . | . | CASSPEAGSGTEQYF | TGTGCCAGCAGCCCAGAGGCAGGGTCGGGGACTGAGCAGTACTTC
TRBJ2-3 | TRBV30 | TRBD2 | . | CAWRTERGYTDTQYF | TGTGCCTGGAGGACGGAGCGGGGCTACACAGATACGCAGTATTTT
TRBJ2-1 | TRBV5-1 | TRBD1 | few | CASSWDRGRNEQFF | TGCGCCAGCAGCTGGGACAGGGGTCGGAATGAGCAGTTCTTC
TRBJ2-7 | TRBV10-3 | TRBD2 | . | CAISSPQRGSDEQYF | TGTGCCATCAGTTCTCCCCAGCGGGGGTCGGACGAGCAGTACTTC
TRBJ1-1 | TRBV6-4 | TRBD1 | . | CASSDPDRGAEAFF | TGTGCCAGCAGTGACCCGGACAGGGGGGCTGAAGCTTTCTTT
TRBJ2-5 | TRBV7-8 | TRBD2 | . | CASSLVSFLGSGAGETQYF | TGTGCCAGCAGCTTAGTTTCGTTTCTTGGTAGCGGGGCCGGGGAGACCCAGTACTTC
TRBJ1-1 | TRBV7-2 | . | . | CASSAGGAAEAFF | TGTGCCAGCAGCGCCGGGGGAGCGGCTGAAGCTTTCTTT
TRBJ2-5 | TRBV10-3 | . | medium-sized | CAISDVVRQETQYF | TGTGCCATCAGTGACGTGGTCAGACAAGAGACCCAGTACTTC
TRBJ1-2 | TRBV19 | TRBD1 | . | CASSISGTVNYGYTF | TGTGCCAGTAGTATATCCGGGACAGTCAACTATGGCTACACCTTC
TRBJ2-7 | TRBV7-2 | TRBD1 | . | CASGRDRDDEQYF | TGTGCCAGCGGCCGGGACAGGGACGACGAGCAGTACTTC
TRBJ1-2 | TRBV7-8 | . | . | CASSRQWSNYGYTF | TGTGCCAGCAGCCGACAGTGGTCTAACTATGGCTACACCTTC
TRBJ2-3 | TRBV7-9 | . | . | CSSSFSSLSTDTQYF | TGTTCCAGCAGCTTTTCATCACTAAGCACAGATACGCAGTATTTT
TRBJ2-1 | TRBV14 | . | . | CASSHLQNLWVNEQFF | TGTGCCAGCAGCCACCTACAGAATCTGTGGGTAAATGAGCAGTTCTTC
TRBJ2-7 | TRBV2 | TRBD1 | . | CASRTGPYYEQYF | TGTGCCAGCAGGACAGGGCCCTACTACGAGCAGTACTTC
TRBJ1-5 | TRBV30 | . | once | CAWSGSPGQPQHF | TGTGCCTGGAGTGGGTCGCCCGGTCAGCCCCAGCATTTT
TRBJ1-5 | TRBV2 | . | . | CASSGSRSNQPQHF | TGTGCCAGCAGCGGGTCCCGGAGCAATCAGCCCCAGCATTTT
TRBJ1-6 | TRBV6-5 | . | . | CASTTRDSPLHF | TGTGCCAGCACCACGCGGGACTCACCCCTCCACTTT
TRBJ1-4 | TRBV19 | TRBD1 | . | CASSTRTGEKLFF | TGTGCCAGTAGTACGCGGACAGGGGAAAAACTGTTTTTT
TRBJ2-6 | TRBV7-9 | TRBD1 | . | CSSRLGKGAISGANVLTF | TGTTCCAGCAGGCTTGGTAAGGGGGCAATCTCTGGGGCCAACGTCCTGACTTTC
TRBJ2-5 | TRBV9 | TRBD1 | . | CASSAGQPEQYF | TGTGCCAGCAGCGCGGGACAGCCGGAGCAGTACTTC
TRBJ2-3 | TRBV19 | TRBD1 | . | CASSGTGRTQYF | TGTGCCAGTAGTGGGACAGGGCGGACGCAGTATTTT
TRBJ2-7 | TRBV18 | TRBD1 | . | CASSPADREGDEQYF | TGTGCCAGCTCACCGGCAGACAGGGAAGGCGACGAGCAGTACTTC
TRBJ1-2 | TRBV19 | . | few | CASSHPPERGYTF | TGTGCCAGTAGTCATCCCCCGGAGAGGGGCTACACCTTC
TRBJ2-3 | TRBV7-3 | . | . | CASSSGQSTDTQYF | TGTGCCAGCAGCTCTGGACAGTCCACAGATACGCAGTATTTT
TRBJ1-2 | TRBV15 | . | . | CATSRDQTDGYTF | TGTGCCACCAGCAGAGATCAGACTGATGGCTACACCTTC
TRBJ1-5 | TRBV9 | . | . | CASSVGQAHQPQHF | TGTGCCAGCAGCGTAGGGCAGGCCCATCAGCCCCAGCATTTT
TRBJ2-6 | TRBV11-2 | . | few | CASSLATGWLGGANVLTF | TGTGCCAGCAGCTTAGCGACAGGTTGGTTAGGTGGGGCCAACGTCCTGACTTTC
TRBJ1-1 | TRBV6-1 | . | . | CASTRVEHTEAFF | TGTGCCAGTACCAGGGTAGAGCACACTGAAGCTTTCTTT
TRBJ2-2 | TRBV11-3 | . | . | CASSATPDYTGELFF | TGTGCCAGCAGCGCAACACCGGACTACACCGGGGAGCTGTTTTTT
TRBJ2-2 | TRBV9 | . | . | CASSVWQNTGELFF | TGTGCCAGCAGCGTGTGGCAGAACACCGGGGAGCTGTTTTTT
TRBJ1-6 | TRBV19 | TRBD1 | . | CASSINNRGDSPLHF | TGTGCCAGTAGTATTAATAACAGGGGAGACTCACCCCTCCACTTT
TRBJ1-1 | TRBV5-4 | . | . | CAAVREGGNTEAFF | TGTGCCGCCGTGAGGGAGGGGGGGAACACTGAAGCTTTCTTT
TRBJ1-3 | TRBV29-1 | . | . | CSVQFRQAGNTIYF | TGCAGCGTTCAATTTAGACAGGCTGGAAACACCATATATTTT
TRBJ2-5 | TRBV19 | TRBD2 | . | CASSIRGLAGVETQYF | TGTGCCAGTAGTATAAGAGGGCTAGCGGGGGTAGAGACCCAGTACTTC
TRBJ2-3 | TRBV5-1 | TRBD2 | . | CASSLAGAGDTDTQYF | TGCGCCAGCAGCTTGGCCGGGGCGGGGGACACAGATACGCAGTATTTT
TRBJ1-2 | TRBV10-3 | . | . | CAISDPSDSSYGYTF | TGTGCCATCAGTGACCCATCAGACAGCAGCTATGGCTACACCTTC
TRBJ2-6 | TRBV5-8 | . | few | CASRVATGWANVLTF | TGTGCCAGCAGGGTAGCGACAGGTTGGGCCAACGTCCTGACTTTC
TRBJ1-2 | TRBV6-5 | . | . | CASSYAGAGDYGYTF | TGTGCCAGCAGTTATGCGGGGGCGGGGGACTATGGCTACACCTTC
TRBJ1-1 | TRBV7-9 | . | . | CASSLTGNTEAFF | TGTGCCAGCAGCTTGACAGGGAACACTGAAGCTTTCTTT
TRBJ2-5 | TRBV11-2 | TRBD1 | . | CASSRPSQDRVDETQYF | TGTGCCAGCAGCCGCCCAAGTCAAGACAGGGTTGACGAGACCCAGTACTTC
TRBJ2-3 | TRBV6-1 | . | . | CASRREGTQYF | TGTGCCAGCAGGAGAGAGGGTACGCAGTATTTT
TRBJ1-5 | TRBV29-1 | . | . | CSVSEGSQPQHF | TGCAGCGTATCGGAGGGGAGCCAGCCCCAGCATTTT
TRBJ1-1 | TRBV9 | . | . | CASSVGVTGGTEAFF | TGTGCCAGCAGCGTAGGGGTAACGGGAGGCACTGAAGCTTTCTTT
TRBJ2-1 | TRBV6-1 | TRBD2 | . | CASSGASGGLSYNEQFF | TGTGCCAGCAGTGGGGCTAGCGGGGGGCTCTCCTACAATGAGCAGTTCTTC
TRBJ1-1 | TRBV28 | TRBD1 | . | CASRDRLDTEAFF | TGTGCCAGTCGGGACAGGCTGGATACTGAAGCTTTCTTT
TRBJ2-3 | TRBV7-3 | TRBD1 | . | CASSPDRSTDTQYF | TGTGCCAGCAGCCCGGACAGGTCCACAGATACGCAGTATTTT
TRBJ1-6 | TRBV6-5 | TRBD1 | . | CASQKGQGNSPLHF | TGTGCCAGCCAGAAAGGACAGGGCAATTCACCCCTCCACTTT
TRBJ1-2 | TRBV13 | . | once | CASSFNHRSYGYTF | TGTGCCAGCAGCTTTAATCACAGAAGTTATGGCTACACCTTC
TRBJ1-1 | TRBV6-5 | . | few | CASRQGRPGEAFF | TGTGCCAGCAGGCAAGGGAGGCCCGGCGAAGCTTTCTTT
TRBJ1-6 | TRBV5-4 | . | . | CASRLSREGNSPLHF | TGTGCCAGCAGGCTGTCCCGGGAGGGGAATTCACCCCTCCACTTT
TRBJ1-1 | TRBV6-5 | . | once | CASSGGFTDTEAFF | TGTGCCAGCAGTGGAGGGTTTACGGACACTGAAGCTTTCTTT
TRBJ2-2 | TRBV30 | TRBD2 | few | CACLTWGGNTGELFF | TGTGCCTGCCTAACGTGGGGGGGGAACACCGGGGAGCTGTTTTTT
TRBJ1-4 | TRBV15 | TRBD1 | few | CATSMDRGTNEKLFF | TGTGCCACCAGCATGGACAGGGGAACTAATGAAAAACTGTTTTTT